The 25 T cell receptor beta chains listed next were all sequenced from one sample in a study of blood T cell repertoires in COVID-19. Sequencing used immunoSEQ multiplex PCR; TCRdb keeps in-frame clones, though not all of them. The table shows fewer than 120,000 clones, with roughly 80% occurring only once. What was sequenced was peripheral blood. These receptors came from a woman in her sixties or seventies with acute or convalescent COVID-19.

The chain employs TRBV5-5 and TRBJ2-2, with a tentative D call TRBD1 (6 bases). With 4 bases removed from V and 5 bases from J, the gap between germline ends came to 12 bases. Germline V gene data show CDR1 as SGHKS and CDR2 as YYEKEE (reference sequence). CDR3 size: 14 residues. This chain's CDR3 is CASSPDSKTGELFF. In nucleotides, the CDR3 is TGTGCCAGCAGCCCGGACAGCAAGACCGGGGAGCTGTTTTTT. Looking up the rest from reference TRBV5-5 and TRBJ2-2 gives the full variable domain: DAGVTQSPTHLIKTRGQQVTLRCSPISGHKSVSWYQQVLGQGPQFIFQYYEKEERGRGNFPDRFSARQFPNYSSELNVNALLLGDSALYLCASSPDSKTGELFFGEGSRLTVL.

The chain links TRBV11-2 to TRBJ2-1; no firm D call. CDR1 is SGHAT, CDR2 FQNNGV, per germline. Trimming cost V 6 bases and J 6 bases, with 6 bases left between them. The CDR3 has 11 amino acids. The DNA of the CDR3 is TGTGCCAGCAGTAATTTCAATGAGCAGTTCTTC. It yields the protein CASSNFNEQFF.

The chain carries TRBV5-1 and TRBJ2-3; tentatively, D is TRBD2 (5 bases). Trimming removed 1 base at V and 0 bases at J, with 6 bases between. This CDR3 is 14 amino acids long. CDR1 SGHRS and CDR2 YFSETQ come from the germline V gene. In DNA, the CDR3 is TGCGCCAGCAGCTTGACTAGTAGCACAGATACGCAGTATTTT. It yields the protein CASSLTSSTDTQYF.

The chain has TRBV30 and TRBJ2-1, with 8 bases matching TRBD2. With V trimmed by 4 bases and J by 4 bases, 0 bases remained unmatched. Germline values: CDR1 GTSNPN, CDR2 SVGIG (reference sequence). There are 12 residues in the CDR3. The CDR3 bases are TGTGCCTGGATAGCGGGGTACAATGAGCAGTTCTTC. This sequence encodes CAWIAGYNEQFF. The complete variable domain, with remaining parts taken from reference TRBV30 and TRBJ2-1, reads SQTIHQWPATLVQPVGSPLSLECTVEGTSNPNLYWYRQAAGRGLQLLFYSVGIGQISSEVPQNLSASRPQDRQFILSSKKLLLSDSGFYLCAWIAGYNEQFFGPGTRLTVL.

The chain combines TRBV12-3 or TRBV12-4 with TRBJ1-3; D call uncertain. Trimming shortened V by 6 bases and J by 4 bases, and 10 bases separated the two germline ends. CDR3 length: 13 amino acids. The CDR3 region has the DNA TGTGCCAGCAGCCTCAGACTGGGAAACACCATATATTTT. Protein: CASSLRLGNTIYF.

The chain employs TRBV5-1 and TRBJ2-7; D is perhaps TRBD1 (6 bases). Germline V gives CDR1 SGHRS, CDR2 YFSETQ. Trimming pared 4 bases from V and 5 bases from J, leaving 16 bases between. The CDR3 is 14 residues long. The CDR3 reads CASSLDRIDNEQYF. The CDR3 nucleotides read TGCGCCAGCAGCCTGGACAGAATCGATAACGAGCAGTACTTC.

At least ten counts were recorded for this clone. The rearrangement uses TRBV7-2 and TRBJ1-6; no definite D call. The CDR3 totals 16 residues. CDR1 SGHTA and CDR2 FQGNSA come from the germline V gene. Trimming took 2 bases from V and 7 from J, leaving 15 bases between them. CDR3 coding DNA: TGTGCCAGCAGCTTAAGTTCGGCGACAAGCAATTCACCCCTCCACTTT. This gives the protein CASSLSSATSNSPLHF.

The V and J genes are TRBV2 and TRBJ2-1; possible D gene TRBD2, 6 bases. In germline, CDR1 is SNHLY, CDR2 FYNNEI. CDR3 length equals 19 residues. V was pared by 4 bases and J by 0 bases, with 22 bases between. CDR3 residues: CASSAGAGPGLSSYNEQFF. The CDR3 bases are TGTGCCAGCAGTGCGGGAGCGGGTCCCGGGCTGAGCTCCTACAATGAGCAGTTCTTC.

This clone was observed a handful of times. The chain couples TRBV5-1 to TRBJ1-1, with 10 positions matching TRBD1. Germline V gene sequence: CDR1 SGHRS, CDR2 YFSETQ. The CDR3 is 17 residues long. The V segment lost 3 bases and the J segment 4 bases; nucleotides outside the gene matches: 12. In nucleotides, the CDR3 is TGCGCCAGCAGCTCCGGTCCCGGGACAGGGGTGGGCACTGAAGCTTTCTTT. Translated: CASSSGPGTGVGTEAFF.

V gene TRBV5-1 combines with J gene TRBJ2-1; the D gene is possibly TRBD1 (6 bases). This CDR3 comprises 13 residues. The germline V gene encodes CDR1 SGHRS and CDR2 YFSETQ. Trimming stripped 6 bases from V and 5 bases from J, with 12 bases between. CDR3 loop: CASTGDSDNEQFF. The DNA for the CDR3 is TGCGCCAGCACAGGGGATTCCGACAATGAGCAGTTCTTC.

This clone has a handful of counts. The CDR3 region is CASSTGYPNQPQHF. CDR3 nucleotides: TGTGCCAGTAGCACAGGGTACCCCAATCAGCCCCAGCATTTT. The genes are TRBV19 and TRBJ1-5; D perhaps matches TRBD1 (6 bases). Germline CDR1 LNHDA, CDR2 SQIVND (reference sequence). The CDR3 is made up of 14 amino acids. The ends were cut back, 6 bases at V and 3 bases at J, with 12 bases in the middle.

This clone showed up just a few times. The chain employs TRBV7-3 and TRBJ2-7; TRBD1 agrees at 7 bases. The junction had 3 bases not matched to a gene; V was cut back by 5 bases and J by 2 bases. The germline CDR1 and CDR2 sequences are SGHTA and FQGTGA. The CDR3 totals 13 residues. This CDR3 reads CASSQDRTYEQYF. The CDR3 region has the DNA TGTGCCAGCAGCCAGGACAGGACCTACGAGCAGTACTTC.

The genes are TRBV6-6 and TRBJ1-5; D gene unclear. V was shortened by 8 bases and J by 2 bases, with 10 bases between the two germline ends. Germline V gene data show CDR1 as MNHNY and CDR2 as SVGAGI (reference sequence). The CDR3 length is 13 residues. The CDR3 sequence is CASGAEGNQPQHF. The DNA of the CDR3 is TGTGCCAGCGGCGCCGAGGGCAATCAGCCCCAGCATTTT.

The table lists this clone with a few counts. The rearrangement links TRBV7-9 to TRBJ2-7; 9 bases are shared with TRBD1. This CDR3 has 17 residues. The V segment lost 1 base and the J segment 0 bases; nucleotides outside the gene matches: 7. The germline V gene has CDR1 SEHNR and CDR2 FQNEAQ (reference sequence). The CDR3 DNA sequence: TGTGCCAGCAGCTTAGTTTCGTGGGACAGGGCCTCCTACGAGCAGTACTTC. Translation gives CASSLVSWDRASYEQYF.

The CDR3 nucleotides read TGTGCCAGCAGCATCCCGGGACAGCCGGGTGAGCAGTTCTTC. This gives the protein CASSIPGQPGEQFF. The chain couples TRBV5-4 to TRBJ2-1, with 7 bases lining up with TRBD1. The ends lost 4 bases at V and 9 bases at J; junction bases unmatched: 10. The CDR3 contains 14 residues. Germline CDR1 and CDR2: SGHNT and YYREEE (reference sequence).

V usage is TRBV7-2 and J usage is TRBJ1-2; D might be TRBD1 (6 bases). Germline assignment: CDR1 SGHTA and CDR2 FQGNSA. CDR3 length: 16 residues. Between the trimmed V and J ends, which lost 5 bases and 5 bases, there was a span of 21 bases. The CDR3 sequence: CASSDERGGVKYGYTF. CDR3 in DNA: TGTGCCAGCAGCGACGAGCGGGGGGGCGTTAAGTATGGCTACACCTTC.

The rearrangement uses TRBV4-3 and TRBJ2-2; perhaps TRBD1 as D (6 bases). Germline loops: CDR1 LGHNA, CDR2 YSLEER. The CDR3 is 16 residues long. Between the trimmed V and J ends, which lost 3 bases and 2 bases, there was a span of 13 bases. The CDR3 DNA reads TGCGCCAGCAGCCAGCCCGACAGGAGCAACACCGGGGAGCTGTTTTTT. As protein: CASSQPDRSNTGELFF.

This clone has more than one count but fewer than ten. The V and J genes are TRBV27 and TRBJ2-2, with D possibly matching TRBD2 (5 bases). The CDR3 length is 15 residues. V dropped 3 bases and J dropped 4 bases, with 12 bases sitting between them. Germline-derived CDR1 and CDR2 are MNHEY and SMNVEV (reference sequence). The CDR3 spells CASSFSSRATGELFF. In DNA, the CDR3 is TGTGCCAGCAGTTTTTCTTCGAGGGCCACCGGGGAGCTGTTTTTT.

The rearrangement links TRBV5-4 to TRBJ2-2, with TRBD1 as a possible D gene (5 bases). Germline CDR1 reads SGHNT; CDR2 reads YYREEE (reference sequence). The CDR3 is 14 amino acids. Between the trimmed V and J ends, which lost 3 bases and 5 bases, there was a span of 11 bases. The chain's CDR3 is CASSSQGRTGELFF. CDR3 sequence (DNA): TGTGCCAGCAGCTCCCAGGGAAGAACCGGGGAGCTGTTTTTT. The complete variable domain, with remaining parts taken from reference TRBV5-4 and TRBJ2-2, reads ETGVTQSPTHLIKTRGQQVTLRCSSQSGHNTVSWYQQALGQGPQFIFQYYREEENGRGNFPPRFSGLQFPNYSSELNVNALELDDSALYLCASSSQGRTGELFFGEGSRLTVL.

Here the CDR3 reads CATSRDLGDRRKNIQYF. The CDR3 DNA follows: TGTGCCACCAGCAGAGATCTCGGGGACAGGAGGAAAAACATTCAGTACTTC. The chain joins TRBV15 to TRBJ2-4; TRBD1 agrees at 8 bases. V lost 0 bases, J lost 4 bases, and 8 bases stayed unmatched. The CDR3 has 17 amino acids. The germline CDR1 and CDR2 sequences are LNHNV and YYDKDF (reference sequence).

V usage is TRBV6-5 and J usage is TRBJ1-3, with a tentative D call TRBD1 (5 bases). The CDR3 covers 15 residues. Trimming took 0 bases from V and 0 from J, leaving 6 bases between them. Germline V gives CDR1 MNHEY, CDR2 SVGAGI. The CDR3 sequence: CASSYSTDSGNTIYF. CDR3 DNA sequence: TGTGCCAGCAGTTACTCGACAGACTCTGGAAACACCATATATTTT.

This chain connects TRBV3-1 (or the pseudogene TRBV3-2) to TRBJ2-2, with a weak D call TRBD2 (5 bases). V lost 4 bases to trimming and J lost 2 bases, with 8 bases between them. The CDR3 sequence is 14 residues long. Per germline, CDR1 LGHDT and CDR2 YNNKEL (reference sequence). The CDR3 loop reads CASSPEVNTGELFF. The CDR3 region has the DNA TGTGCCAGCAGCCCGGAGGTAAACACCGGGGAGCTGTTTTTT.

Only one count was recorded for this clone. This rearrangement joins TRBV5-1 to TRBJ2-1, with 14 bases lining up with TRBD2. This CDR3 is 15 amino acids long. Germline V gene sequence: CDR1 SGHRS, CDR2 YFSETQ. Trimming took 3 bases from V and 9 from J; bases not matched to a gene: 5. The DNA for the CDR3 is TGCGCCAGCAGCTCCCGACTAGCGGGGGGGAGTGAGCAGTTCTTC. Protein product: CASSSRLAGGSEQFF.

This clone was recorded only once. The chain employs TRBV11-3 and TRBJ2-2; D remains unclear. The germline gives CDR1 SGHNT, CDR2 YENEEA. The ends were cut back, 1 base at V and 6 bases at J, with 3 bases in the middle. The CDR3 is 12 amino acids. The CDR3 loop reads CASSLGAGELFF. In DNA, the CDR3 is TGTGCCAGCAGCTTAGGAGCCGGGGAGCTGTTTTTT.

V is TRBV7-9 and J is TRBJ2-3, with D hard to call. The CDR3 consists of 11 residues. Germline V gene sequence: CDR1 SEHNR, CDR2 FQNEAQ (reference sequence). V was pared by 5 bases and J by 8 bases, with 8 bases between. The chain's CDR3 is CASSPLATQYF. CDR3 nucleotides: TGTGCCAGCAGCCCCTTGGCTACGCAGTATTTT.